What follows are 23 T cell receptor beta chains derived from one specimen sequenced in a study of identical twins. TCRdb reprocessed the 5' RACE reads with MiXCR, giving one entry per CDR3 protein. The repertoire consists of 600,000 to 800,000 distinct CDR3 sequences, with about 20% occurring once and the leading ten covering 4% to 5.5%. This sample was also put to use in a study of T cells expressing NK-cell markers.

The sequenced sample consisted of PBMCs. The receptor set was obtained from a woman under 30 in good health.

V usage is TRBV4-3 and J usage is TRBJ1-2, with D unclear. Germline CDR1 and CDR2: LGHNA and YSLEER. The V gene lost 0 bases and the J gene lost 4 bases, with 12 bases spanning the gap. The CDR3 totals 15 residues. The CDR3 loop reads CASSQDGGRGYGYTF. In DNA form, the CDR3 reads TGCGCCAGCAGCCAAGATGGAGGACGGGGCTATGGCTACACCTTC.

The sample holds a few counts of this clonotype. The rearrangement joins TRBV3-1 to TRBJ1-1, with D perhaps TRBD1 (5 bases). Trimming left V 4 bases short and J 1 base short, with 13 bases between. From germline, CDR1 is LGHDT and CDR2 YNNKEL (reference sequence). This CDR3 comprises 15 residues. The CDR3 here is CASSRPETENTEAFF. CDR3 DNA: TGTGCCAGCAGCCGGCCCGAGACAGAGAACACTGAAGCTTTCTTT.

The chain couples TRBV29-1 to TRBJ2-1, with a possible D match to TRBD2 (5 bases). The CDR3 contains 12 residues. V lost 4 bases and J 4 bases, leaving 8 bases between the germline ends. Germline CDR1 reads SQVTM; CDR2 reads ANQGSEA. CDR3 sequence: CSVGRAYNEQFF. The CDR3 nucleotides are TGCAGCGTTGGGCGGGCTTACAATGAGCAGTTCTTC.

In its sample, this clonotype was seen many times. The chain combines TRBV6-4 with TRBJ2-3; D possibly uses TRBD1 or TRBD2 (5 bases each). CDR1 and CDR2 (germline): MRHNA, SNTAGT. The V end lost 0 bases, the J end lost 1 base, and 11 bases lay between the germline ends. This CDR3 is built from 16 residues. In DNA, the CDR3 is TGTGCCAGCAGTGACTCTGGGGGTAGAGGCACAGATACGCAGTATTTT. Amino acid sequence: CASSDSGGRGTDTQYF.

This clonotype was found once. J is TRBJ1-1 and V is TRBV14; D call uncertain. Trimming shortened V by 0 bases and J by 11 bases, and 16 bases separated the two germline ends. The germline CDR1 and CDR2 sequences are SGHDN and FVKESK. This CDR3 has 14 residues. The CDR3 reads CASSQDWGTLGAFF. CDR3 coding DNA: TGTGCCAGCAGCCAAGATTGGGGAACCCTTGGGGCTTTCTTT.

The rearrangement uses TRBV7-9 and TRBJ2-1; no firm D call. Germline CDR1 SEHNR, CDR2 FQNEAQ (reference sequence). This CDR3 spans 15 amino acids. Trimming pared 2 bases from V and 3 bases from J, leaving 11 bases between. The CDR3 reads CASSLNANSYNEQFF. CDR3 nucleotide sequence: TGTGCCAGCAGCTTAAACGCGAACAGCTACAATGAGCAGTTCTTC.

This clonotype was seen a handful of times. This chain uses TRBV20-1 with TRBJ2-1; 7 bases fit TRBD2. CDR3 size: 17 residues. V was clipped by 5 bases and J by 4 bases; unmatched bases: 17. The germline CDR1 and CDR2 sequences are DFQATT and SNEGSKA (reference sequence). CDR3 loop: CSARHRPLAEKYNEQFF. CDR3 coding DNA: TGCAGTGCTCGCCATCGACCCCTAGCGGAAAAATACAATGAGCAGTTCTTC.

This clonotype has a handful of counts. This chain uses TRBV15 with TRBJ2-3; possible D gene TRBD2, 5 bases. Deletions cut 8 bases from V and 0 bases from J, with 9 bases between. There are 13 residues in the CDR3. In germline, CDR1 is LNHNV, CDR2 YYDKDF (reference sequence). CDR3 in amino acids: CATRRASTDTQYF. In DNA, the CDR3 is TGTGCCACCCGGCGGGCTAGCACAGATACGCAGTATTTT.

For the CDR3, the DNA is TGTGCCATCAGTGAGCCGGGGGGACAGGGGTATGGCATTCAGTACTTC. Translating it yields CAISEPGGQGYGIQYF. This sequence joins TRBV10-3 and TRBJ2-4; 10 bases line up with TRBD1. The CDR3 sequence is 16 residues long. J lost 9 bases, V lost 2 bases, and 10 bases had no gene match. Germline values: CDR1 ENHRY, CDR2 SYGVKD.

The chain has TRBV2 and TRBJ2-1; perhaps TRBD2 as D (5 bases). This CDR3 spans 10 amino acids. Germline CDR1 is SNHLY and CDR2 is FYNNEI. The CDR3 DNA follows: TGTGCGGTAGCCTGGGAGGAGCAGTTCTTC. Protein product: CAVAWEEQFF.

This chain joins TRBV3-1 and TRBJ2-5; 10 bases align to TRBD2. Germline CDR1 is LGHDT and CDR2 is YNNKEL (reference sequence). The CDR3 has 16 residues. V shed 0 bases and J 5 bases; nucleotides not matched to a gene: 6. The CDR3 nucleotides are TGTGCCAGCAGCCAAGATCTAACTAGCGGGGTCGAGACCCAGTACTTC. It yields the protein CASSQDLTSGVETQYF.

The sample holds a few counts of this clonotype. The gene calls are TRBV5-1 and TRBJ2-3; 8 bases match TRBD2. V was clipped by 2 bases and J by 3 bases; unmatched bases: 5. This CDR3 is 15 amino acids long. CDR1 SGHRS and CDR2 YFSETQ come from the germline V gene. In DNA, the CDR3 is TGCGCCAGCAGCTTTGCCGGGGGGGCGACAGATACGCAGTATTTT. This codes for CASSFAGGATDTQYF.

The J gene is TRBJ1-1, the V gene TRBV20-1, with D possibly TRBD1 on 6 matching bases. The CDR3 sequence is 13 residues long. V lost 6 bases and J 4 bases, leaving 15 bases between the germline ends. The germline V gene has CDR1 DFQATT and CDR2 SNEGSKA (reference sequence). The CDR3 DNA reads TGCAGTGCCGGCCGGGGGCAGGGCACTGAAGCTTTCTTT. Translating gives CSAGRGQGTEAFF.

The gene calls are TRBV11-3 and TRBJ2-3, with TRBD1 identical over 8 bases. This CDR3 is built from 13 residues. V lost 8 bases, J lost 3 bases, and 4 bases stayed unmatched. Looked up from germline, CDR1 is SGHNT and CDR2 is YENEEA. CDR3 DNA: TGTGCCAGCGCGACAGGGGCGACAGATACGCAGTATTTT. This codes for CASATGATDTQYF. Based on the CDR3 plus reference TRBV11-3 and TRBJ2-3, the full variable domain is EAGVVQSPRYKIIEKKQPVAFWCNPISGHNTLYWYLQNLGQGPELLIRYENEEAVDDSQLPKDRFSAERLKGVDSTLKIQPAELGDSAVYLCASATGATDTQYFGPGTRLTVL.

CDR3 amino acids: CASEGLAGGLGEQFF. The CDR3 nucleotides read TGTGCCAGCGAGGGACTAGCGGGGGGGCTGGGTGAGCAGTTCTTC. The V gene is TRBV7-8, the J gene TRBJ2-1; 16 bases line up with TRBD2. The germline gives CDR1 SGHVS, CDR2 FQNEAQ. Trimming at V came to 8 bases and at J to 9 bases, leaving 7 bases not matched to a gene. CDR3 size: 15 residues.

V usage is TRBV27 and J usage is TRBJ1-6; D gene uncertain. The CDR3 length is 13 residues. Trimming removed 6 bases at V and 4 bases at J, with 7 bases between. Germline V gene data show CDR1 as MNHEY and CDR2 as SMNVEV (reference sequence). The CDR3, as DNA: TGTGCCAGCAGATGGGGTTATAATTCACCCCTCCACTTT. Amino acid sequence: CASRWGYNSPLHF.

This rearrangement joins TRBV6-5 to TRBJ2-1, with D possibly TRBD2 on 5 matching bases. Germline V gene sequence: CDR1 MNHEY, CDR2 SVGAGI. The CDR3 loop spans 14 amino acids. V was trimmed by 0 bases and J by 5 bases, leaving 8 bases between them. CDR3 sequence (DNA): TGTGCCAGCAGTTACTCGATCGGGGACAATGAGCAGTTCTTC. Translation: CASSYSIGDNEQFF.

This clonotype was detected only a few times. Here the CDR3 DNA reads TGTGCCACCAGCAGCCCCGGCCGACTCCCTTATGGCTACACCTTC. Its protein is CATSSPGRLPYGYTF. The gene calls are TRBV15 and TRBJ1-2; D gene uncertain. Germline CDR1 reads LNHNV; CDR2 reads YYDKDF (reference sequence). CDR3 length equals 15 residues. Trimming shortened V by 3 bases and J by 5 bases, and 16 bases separated the two germline ends.

This clonotype was observed a single time. The chain employs TRBV6-1 and TRBJ2-5, with TRBD2 identical over 10 bases. Germline lookup yields CDR1 MNHNS and CDR2 SASEGT. The CDR3 covers 17 residues. V dropped 6 bases and J dropped 5; count of bases not matched to a gene: 15. The CDR3 sequence: CASSRSSGGAGGETQYF. In DNA form, the CDR3 reads TGTGCCAGCAGCCGAAGCAGCGGGGGGGCCGGTGGGGAGACCCAGTACTTC.

The V call is TRBV12-3 or TRBV12-4, the J call TRBJ2-1; 10 bases line up with TRBD2. There are 12 residues in the CDR3. After removal of 5 bases from V and 12 bases from J, the junction contained 4 bases not matched to a gene. The CDR3 DNA sequence: TGTGCCAGCAGTAGCGGGGGGGCCCGGCAGTTCTTC. Protein product: CASSSGGARQFF.

V and J are TRBV5-6 and TRBJ1-1; the D gene is possibly TRBD1 (6 bases). This CDR3 is built from 16 residues. Trimming removed 4 bases at V and 2 bases at J, with 18 bases between. The germline CDR1 and CDR2 sequences are SGHDT and YYEEEE. Written as DNA, the CDR3 is TGTGCCAGCAGCCGCTTAGAACAGGGATACAACACTGAAGCTTTCTTT. It specifies CASSRLEQGYNTEAFF.

This clonotype was picked up a small number of times. J is TRBJ2-4 and V is TRBV4-2; 12 bases are shared with TRBD2. With V trimmed by 4 bases and J by 3 bases, 4 bases remained unmatched. Germline V CDR1 and CDR2: LGHNA, YNFKEQ. The length of the CDR3 is 16 residues. CDR3 sequence: CASSPLAGGFKNIQYF. CDR3 nucleotides: TGTGCCAGCAGCCCACTAGCGGGAGGCTTCAAAAACATTCAGTACTTC.

This clonotype was observed a handful of times. This rearrangement joins TRBV12-3 or TRBV12-4 to TRBJ1-1, with 7 bases identical to TRBD1. The CDR3 length is 15 residues. The junction had 9 bases not matched to a gene; V was cut back by 7 bases and J by 1 base. The CDR3 DNA reads as TGTGCCAGCAATCCACGACAGGGAGCGAACACTGAAGCTTTCTTT. It codes for CASNPRQGANTEAFF.